The 25 T cell receptor beta chains below were found in one sample sequenced in a study of CD8 T cells in Susac syndrome. RNA was extracted with the RNeasy kit, and a quantity of 0.5 to 1 ug was reverse transcribed using random hexamers. In TCRdb, the immunoSEQ multiplex PCR reads were re-called with MiXCR into one record per CDR3 protein. The table has 65,000 to 100,000 distinct CDR3 sequences, roughly 95% seen once. The sequenced material came from CD8+ T cells from PBMCs. Receptors originate from a human donor with Susac syndrome.

The chain carries TRBV29-1 and TRBJ1-1; 12 bases are a match to TRBD1. V was pared by 6 bases and J by 1 base, with 9 bases of the junction left unmatched. This CDR3 has 16 residues. The germline CDR1 and CDR2 sequences are SQVTM and ANQGSEA. CDR3 nucleotide sequence: TGCAGCGTGGCGGGACAGGGGGCTATTGGGAACACTGAAGCTTTCTTT. Its protein is CSVAGQGAIGNTEAFF.

As regards this clonotype: A read error may account for a junction end that differs from germline. This chain links TRBV7-2 with TRBJ1-2, with TRBD1 as a possible D gene (5 bases). CDR1 and CDR2 (germline): SGHTA, FQGNSA. The CDR3 extends over 16 amino acids. CDR3 coding DNA: TGTGCCAGCAGCCTAGCCCCGACAGACTTAAACTATGGCTACACCTTC. It specifies CASSLAPTDLNYGYTF.

J is TRBJ2-7 and V is TRBV27, with 8 bases identical to TRBD2. The CDR3 is 13 residues long. The ends lost 6 bases at V and 3 bases at J; junction bases unmatched: 4. Germline-derived CDR1 and CDR2 are MNHEY and SMNVEV (reference sequence). CDR3 in amino acids: CASRIAGHYEQYF. CDR3 nucleotide sequence: TGTGCCAGCAGGATAGCGGGGCACTACGAGCAGTACTTC.

The J gene is TRBJ1-1, the V gene TRBV15; D possibly corresponds to TRBD1 (5 bases). The CDR3 spans 15 residues. Trimming removed 0 bases at V and 5 bases at J, with 13 bases between. Germline V gene lookup returns CDR1 LNHNV and CDR2 YYDKDF (reference sequence). CDR3 region: CATSRDLGGRTEAFF. DNA of the CDR3: TGTGCCACCAGCAGAGATCTGGGGGGTCGGACTGAAGCTTTCTTT.

The J gene is TRBJ2-3, the V gene TRBV28; D call uncertain. The CDR3 has 11 amino acids. V lost 5 bases to trimming and J lost 3 bases, with 3 bases between them. In germline, CDR1 is MDHEN, CDR2 SYDVKM. This chain's CDR3 is CASSQTDTQYF. The CDR3 DNA sequence: TGTGCCAGCAGTCAAACAGATACGCAGTATTTT.

This clonotype is a singleton in its sample. The chain employs TRBV29-1 and TRBJ1-2; 9 nucleotides align to TRBD1. Per the germline V gene, CDR1 is SQVTM and CDR2 is ANQGSEA. With V trimmed by 4 bases and J by 8 bases, 14 bases remained unmatched. CDR3 length: 15 residues. Written as DNA, the CDR3 is TGCAGCGTTGTGATATTTGAACAGGGGGCGCGGGGCTACACCTTC. Translated: CSVVIFEQGARGYTF.

The gene calls are TRBV15 and TRBJ2-5; D gene ambiguous. Germline V gene data show CDR1 as LNHNV and CDR2 as YYDKDF (reference sequence). V lost 8 bases and J lost 1, with 14 bases in between. The CDR3 sequence is 14 residues long. CDR3 region: CATRPIGLQETQYF. In nucleotides, the CDR3 is TGTGCCACCCGTCCCATAGGCCTCCAAGAGACCCAGTACTTC.

The chain links TRBV14 to TRBJ2-2; the D gene is possibly TRBD1 (6 bases). The CDR3 is 13 amino acids. The V gene lost 4 bases and the J gene lost 8 bases, with 11 bases spanning the gap. CDR1 and CDR2 from the germline V gene are SGHDN and FVKESK. The DNA of the CDR3 is TGTGCCAGCAGCCGATCCGGGACAGGGGAGCTGTTTTTT. Residues: CASSRSGTGELFF.

The chain couples TRBV20-1 to TRBJ2-6; 10 nucleotides agree with TRBD1. The germline V gene encodes CDR1 DFQATT and CDR2 SNEGSKA (reference sequence). Losses at the gene ends were 6 bases for V and 3 bases for J; bases not matched to a gene: 11. The CDR3 has 17 residues. The CDR3 reads CSAPGQGDLYGANVLTF. The CDR3 DNA sequence: TGCAGTGCCCCCGGACAGGGGGACCTCTATGGGGCCAACGTCCTGACTTTC.

The chain joins TRBV4-1 to TRBJ2-1; TRBD2 agrees at 8 bases. The germline V gene encodes CDR1 MGHRA and CDR2 YSYEKL. V lost 3 bases to trimming and J lost 9 bases; unmatched junction nucleotides: 19. CDR3 length equals 18 residues. Written as DNA, the CDR3 is TGCGCCAGCAGCCAGACCCCCTGGGAAGCGGGAGAAGGGGTTGAGCAGTTCTTC. Encoded protein: CASSQTPWEAGEGVEQFF.

The chain combines TRBV18 with TRBJ1-1; D not resolved. The CDR3 contains 13 residues. Deletions cut 4 bases from V and 1 base from J, with 7 bases between. Looked up from germline, CDR1 is KGHSH and CDR2 is LQKENI. The CDR3 loop is CASSLDGNTEAFF. Here the CDR3 DNA reads TGTGCCAGCTCACTGGACGGGAACACTGAAGCTTTCTTT.

The chain has TRBV6-5 and TRBJ1-1, with D hard to call. This CDR3 spans 14 amino acids. Trimming took off 0 bases at V and 1 base at J, with 6 bases between the two ends. CDR1 and CDR2 (germline): MNHEY, SVGAGI. DNA for the CDR3: TGTGCCAGCAGTTACTCTATTTGGAACACTGAAGCTTTCTTT. Its protein product is CASSYSIWNTEAFF.

The chain has TRBV7-9 and TRBJ1-1, with D perhaps matching TRBD1 (5 bases). With 7 bases removed from V and 5 bases from J, the gap between germline ends came to 11 bases. From germline, CDR1 is SEHNR and CDR2 FQNEAQ (reference sequence). The CDR3 consists of 12 residues. The CDR3 region is CASKTGGTEAFF. In nucleotides, the CDR3 is TGTGCCAGCAAGACCGGGGGGACTGAAGCTTTCTTT. Together with reference TRBV7-9 and TRBJ1-1, the CDR3 gives the full variable domain: DTGVSQNPRHKITKRGQNVTFRCDPISEHNRLYWYRQTLGQGPEFLTYFQNEAQLEKSRLLSDRFSAERPKGSFSTLEIQRTEQGDSAMYLCASKTGGTEAFFGQGTRLTVV.

This CDR3 is CASSQDRVGSTDTQYF. As DNA, the CDR3 is TGCGCCAGCAGCCAAGATCGAGTAGGCAGCACAGATACGCAGTATTTT. The chain carries TRBV4-3 and TRBJ2-3; D unresolved. Trimming removed 0 bases from V and 0 bases from J, with 10 bases in between. The CDR3 runs to 16 residues. The germline gives CDR1 LGHNA, CDR2 YSLEER.

This chain joins TRBV6-4 and TRBJ2-2; no firm D call. There are 13 residues in the CDR3. Germline-derived CDR1 and CDR2 are MRHNA and SNTAGT. Trimming took off 2 bases at V and 3 bases at J, with 4 bases between the two ends. CDR3 residues: CASSDRDTGELFF. The DNA for the CDR3 is TGTGCCAGCAGTGACAGGGACACCGGGGAGCTGTTTTTT.

The chain is built from TRBV20-1 and TRBJ1-6; no clear D gene. In germline, CDR1 is DFQATT, CDR2 SNEGSKA (reference sequence). The germline V and J ends were trimmed by 3 bases and 8 bases, with 8 bases remaining between them. CDR3 length: 12 amino acids. CDR3 sequence: CSARTGYSPLHF. CDR3 sequence (DNA): TGCAGTGCTAGGACCGGTTATTCACCCCTCCACTTT.

The chain links TRBV2 to TRBJ1-1; D is unresolved. V was shortened by 6 bases and J by 6 bases, with 8 bases between the two germline ends. The CDR3 loop spans 11 amino acids. Germline CDR1 SNHLY, CDR2 FYNNEI. The CDR3 here is CASRLGPEAFF. CDR3 DNA sequence: TGTGCCAGCAGACTTGGTCCTGAAGCTTTCTTT.

The chain combines TRBV7-8 with TRBJ2-1; TRBD2 matches at 11 bases. The V and J ends lost 5 bases and 9 bases, in that order; junction bases with no gene match: 9. Germline V gene lookup returns CDR1 SGHVS and CDR2 FQNEAQ. This CDR3 contains 15 residues. Here the CDR3 DNA reads TGTGCCAGCAGCGCACTAGCGGGAGACTTCATTGAGCAGTTCTTC. This translates into CASSALAGDFIEQFF. The complete variable domain, with remaining parts taken from reference TRBV7-8 and TRBJ2-1, reads GAGVSQSPRYKVAKRGQDVALRCDPISGHVSLFWYQQALGQGPEFLTYFQNEAQLDKSGLPSDRFFAERPEGSVSTLKIQRTQQEDSAVYLCASSALAGDFIEQFFGPGTRLTVL.

The J gene is TRBJ2-3, the V gene TRBV20-1; 9 bases map to TRBD1. The CDR3 runs to 13 residues. The germline V gene has CDR1 DFQATT and CDR2 SNEGSKA (reference sequence). The V and J ends lost 6 bases and 2 bases, in that order; junction bases with no gene match: 3. The CDR3 region is CSAGQGATDTQYF. The CDR3 DNA sequence: TGCAGTGCGGGACAGGGAGCCACAGATACGCAGTATTTT.

V is TRBV24-1 and J is TRBJ2-5, with 11 bases lining up with TRBD2. This CDR3 has 14 residues. After removal of 4 bases from V and 4 bases from J, the junction contained 1 base not matched to a gene. Germline CDR1 reads KGHDR; CDR2 reads SFDVKD. CDR3 nucleotide sequence: TGTGCCACCAGTGACCTAGCGGGAGGAGAGACCCAGTACTTC. This sequence encodes CATSDLAGGETQYF.

The chain employs TRBV7-2 and TRBJ2-7, with 13 bases matching TRBD2. Germline V lookup: CDR1 SGHTA, CDR2 FQGNSA. This CDR3 has 16 amino acids. The ends lost 7 bases at V and 2 bases at J; junction bases unmatched: 8. CDR3 residues: CASTGTSGKIAYEQYF. In DNA, the CDR3 is TGTGCCAGCACCGGGACTAGCGGGAAGATCGCCTACGAGCAGTACTTC.

The V and J genes are TRBV5-6 and TRBJ2-7, with 7 positions matching TRBD1. J lost 0 bases, V lost 2 bases, and 8 bases had no gene match. The germline V gene has CDR1 SGHDT and CDR2 YYEEEE. The CDR3 runs to 16 residues. As DNA, the CDR3 is TGTGCCAGCAGCTTAGGACGTCGGGACAGCTCCTACGAGCAGTACGTC. Translation: CASSLGRRDSSYEQYV.

The J gene is TRBJ1-2, the V gene TRBV3-1; unclear D gene. CDR3 size: 14 residues. V gave up 6 bases and J gave up 7 bases, with 18 bases separating them. Germline lookup yields CDR1 LGHDT and CDR2 YNNKEL (reference sequence). CDR3 nucleotide sequence: TGTGCCAGCAGGCCAATCAAGGCGAGCTCTGGCTACACCTTC. This gives the protein CASRPIKASSGYTF. Looking up the rest from reference TRBV3-1 and TRBJ1-2 gives the full variable domain: DTAVSQTPKYLVTQMGNDKSIKCEQNLGHDTMYWYKQDSKKFLKIMFSYNNKELIINETVPNRFSPKSPDKAHLNLHINSLELGDSAVYFCASRPIKASSGYTFGSGTRLTVV.

This chain links TRBV7-9 with TRBJ2-1, with 8 bases identical to TRBD2. The V segment lost 6 bases and the J segment 7 bases; nucleotides outside the gene matches: 5. The CDR3 spans 13 residues. Per the germline V gene, CDR1 is SEHNR and CDR2 is FQNEAQ (reference sequence). CDR3 DNA sequence: TGTGCCAGCAGGGCCGGGACTAGTAATGAGCAGTTCTTC. It translates to CASRAGTSNEQFF.

The rearrangement uses TRBV20-1 and TRBJ1-5, with D possibly TRBD1 on 6 matching bases. The V gene lost 6 bases and the J gene lost 4 bases, with 22 bases spanning the gap. Germline values: CDR1 DFQATT, CDR2 SNEGSKA (reference sequence). This CDR3 is built from 16 residues. CDR3: CSAIPAGQGLNQPQHF. Written as DNA, the CDR3 is TGCAGTGCAATCCCCGCGGGGCAGGGGTTAAATCAGCCCCAGCATTTT.